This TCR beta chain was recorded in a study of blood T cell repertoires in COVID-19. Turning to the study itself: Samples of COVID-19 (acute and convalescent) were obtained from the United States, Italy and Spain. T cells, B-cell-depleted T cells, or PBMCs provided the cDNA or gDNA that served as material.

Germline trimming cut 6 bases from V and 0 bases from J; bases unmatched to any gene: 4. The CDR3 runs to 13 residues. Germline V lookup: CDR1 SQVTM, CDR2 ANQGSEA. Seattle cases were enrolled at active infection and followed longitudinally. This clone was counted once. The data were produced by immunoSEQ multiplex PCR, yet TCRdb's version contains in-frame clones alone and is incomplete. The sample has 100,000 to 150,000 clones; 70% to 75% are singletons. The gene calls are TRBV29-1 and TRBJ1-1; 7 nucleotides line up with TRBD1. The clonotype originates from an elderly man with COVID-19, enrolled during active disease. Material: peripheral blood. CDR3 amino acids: CSVGQTLNTEAFF. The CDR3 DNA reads TGCAGCGTGGGACAGACCCTGAACACTGAAGCTTTCTTT.